The sequence of this T cell receptor beta chain was determined in a study of shared clonotypes between healthy human individuals. Original data processing: Filtering was not the same, since immunoSEQ gave junction-only sequences without quality scores. Sequenced by immunoSEQ multiplex PCR; TCRdb stores in-frame clones only, minus some. The V and J calls and clone size come from that table; D and trimming were worked out from the DNA. The sample yields 550,000 to 700,000 clones, around four fifths seen once. Points from the study as a whole: Some naive CD4 clonotypes, about 5.5%, turned up in common across several donors. Across subsets, estimated richness was generally greater for naive than for memory populations.

This clone was seen once. Its antigen remains unidentified. The germline gives CDR1 MDHEN, CDR2 SYDVKM. The germline V and J ends were trimmed by 1 base and 3 bases, with 12 bases remaining between them. The CDR3 spans 15 residues. V usage is TRBV28 and J usage is TRBJ2-5, with a weak D call TRBD2 (6 bases). The sequencing input was memory CD4+ T cells sorted from blood. Stated subset: CD45RA-negative fraction. The TCR originated in a woman aged 25 to 45 in good health. CDR3 in amino acids: CASSLSGGRKETQYF. CDR3 sequence (DNA): TGTGCCAGCAGTTTATCAGGAGGGAGAAAAGAGACCCAGTACTTC.